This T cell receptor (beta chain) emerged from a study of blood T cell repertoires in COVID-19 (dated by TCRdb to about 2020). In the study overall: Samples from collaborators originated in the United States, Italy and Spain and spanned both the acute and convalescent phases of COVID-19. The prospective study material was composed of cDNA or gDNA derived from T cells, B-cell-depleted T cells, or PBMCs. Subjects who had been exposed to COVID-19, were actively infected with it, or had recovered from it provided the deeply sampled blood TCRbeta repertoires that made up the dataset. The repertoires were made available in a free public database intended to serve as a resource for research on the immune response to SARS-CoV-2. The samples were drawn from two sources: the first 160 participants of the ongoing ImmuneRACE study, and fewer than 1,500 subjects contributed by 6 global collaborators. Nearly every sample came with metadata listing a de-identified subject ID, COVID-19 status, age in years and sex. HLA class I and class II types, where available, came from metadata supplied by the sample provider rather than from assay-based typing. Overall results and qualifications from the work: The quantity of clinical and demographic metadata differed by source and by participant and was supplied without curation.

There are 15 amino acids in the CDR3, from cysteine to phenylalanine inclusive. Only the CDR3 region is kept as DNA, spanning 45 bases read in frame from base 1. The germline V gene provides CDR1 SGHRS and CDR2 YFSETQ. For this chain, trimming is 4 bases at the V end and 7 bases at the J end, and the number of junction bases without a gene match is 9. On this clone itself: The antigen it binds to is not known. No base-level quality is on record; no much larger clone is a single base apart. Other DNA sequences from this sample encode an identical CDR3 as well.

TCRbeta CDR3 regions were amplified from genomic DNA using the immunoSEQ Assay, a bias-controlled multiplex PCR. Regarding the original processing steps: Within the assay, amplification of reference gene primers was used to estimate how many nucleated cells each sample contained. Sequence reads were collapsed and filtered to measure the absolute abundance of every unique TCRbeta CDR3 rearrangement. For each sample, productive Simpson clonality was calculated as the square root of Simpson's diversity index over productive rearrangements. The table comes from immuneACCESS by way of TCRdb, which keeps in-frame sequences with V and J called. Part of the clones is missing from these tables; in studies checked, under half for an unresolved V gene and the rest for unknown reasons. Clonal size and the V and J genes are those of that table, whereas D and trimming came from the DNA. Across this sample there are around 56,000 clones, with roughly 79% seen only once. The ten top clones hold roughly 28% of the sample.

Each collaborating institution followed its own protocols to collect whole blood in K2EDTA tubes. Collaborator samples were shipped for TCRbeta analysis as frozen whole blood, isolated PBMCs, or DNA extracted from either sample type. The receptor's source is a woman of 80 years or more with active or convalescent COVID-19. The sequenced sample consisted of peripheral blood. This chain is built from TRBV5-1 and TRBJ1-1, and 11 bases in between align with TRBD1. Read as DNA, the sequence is TGCGCCAGCAGCCCAGGACAGGGGGCGCCTGATGAAGCTTTCTTT. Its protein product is CASSPGQGAPDEAFF.